This is a list of T cell receptor beta chains from one sample in a study of blood T cells in healthy people across ages. MiXCR was run by TCRdb on the 5' RACE reads, yielding one entry per CDR3 protein. Here the sample spans 910,000 or so distinct CDR3 sequences, just over 50% being singletons. The specimen was blood. The receptors shown here come from a woman aged 55-69 years in good health. Each CDR3 is given with its conserved first and last residue. D genes are given only for firm matches. Clone sizes are given selectively: once, few, many, or a class where the clone is expanded.

V,size,D,J,CDR3,DNA
TRBV7-9,many,.,TRBJ2-5,CASSSTSGKETQYF,TGTGCCAGCAGCTCGACTTCCGGGAAAGAGACCCAGTACTTC
TRBV4-1,.,TRBD1,TRBJ2-7,CASSQTWTGSGYEQYF,TGCGCCAGCAGCCAAACCTGGACAGGGTCTGGCTACGAGCAGTACTTC
TRBV7-9,few,.,TRBJ2-7,CASSRPQDGAYEQYF,TGTGCCAGCAGCCGCCCCCAAGACGGAGCCTACGAGCAGTACTTC
TRBV5-8,.,.,TRBJ2-1,CASSPWRPEGDEQFF,TGTGCCAGCAGCCCGTGGAGGCCCGAGGGCGATGAGCAGTTCTTC
TRBV28,.,.,TRBJ2-6,CASRETGIRRSGANVLTF,TGTGCCAGCAGGGAAACAGGGATTAGGCGCTCTGGGGCCAACGTCCTGACTTTC
TRBV4-1,.,.,TRBJ2-7,CASSQPKDSPYEQYF,TGCGCCAGCAGCCAGCCTAAAGACAGCCCCTACGAGCAGTACTTC
TRBV11-1,few,TRBD2,TRBJ2-7,CASSLEVAGGYEQYF,TGTGCCAGCAGCTTAGAGGTCGCGGGGGGCTACGAGCAGTACTTC
TRBV6-5,few,.,TRBJ1-2,CASSRHPRDYGYTF,TGTGCCAGCAGTCGCCACCCCAGAGACTATGGCTACACCTTC
TRBV5-5,.,.,TRBJ2-3,CASSWTQGEIRTDTQYF,TGTGCCAGCAGCTGGACCCAAGGAGAAATCCGCACAGATACGCAGTATTTT
TRBV27,.,.,TRBJ2-6,CASSLIASGANVLTF,TGTGCCAGCAGCCTGATAGCTTCTGGGGCCAACGTCCTGACTTTC
TRBV20-1,.,.,TRBJ1-4,CSARAGLTSSKLFF,TGCAGTGCTAGGGCCGGACTTACCTCTTCAAAACTGTTTTTT
TRBV4-1,.,TRBD1,TRBJ1-2,CASRPTGLSGLDGYTF,TGCGCCAGCCGACCGACAGGGTTATCTGGTTTGGATGGCTACACCTTC
TRBV9,.,TRBD2,TRBJ2-3,CASSARLAGGLADTQYF,TGTGCCAGCAGCGCCCGACTAGCGGGAGGGCTTGCAGATACGCAGTATTTT
TRBV7-2,.,.,TRBJ2-5,CASSVTGNRETQYF,TGTGCCAGCAGCGTAACAGGGAATCGAGAGACCCAGTACTTC
TRBV28,few,TRBD2,TRBJ2-1,CASSVAGDYARRFF,TGTGCCAGCAGTGTAGCGGGAGATTACGCCCGTCGGTTCTTC
TRBV13,.,.,TRBJ2-7,CASSFSPAEQYF,TGTGCCAGCAGCTTCTCTCCTGCCGAGCAGTACTTC
TRBV7-2,.,TRBD1,TRBJ1-4,CASSLNRGRRNEKLFF,TGTGCCAGCAGCTTAAACAGGGGCCGGAGGAATGAAAAACTGTTTTTT
TRBV20-1,.,.,TRBJ1-2,CSARFEKTNYGYTF,TGTAGTGCTAGATTCGAAAAGACTAACTATGGCTACACCTTC